This TCR beta chain is from a study of T cell changes during pregnancy in multiple sclerosis. Between the trimmed V and J ends, which lost 0 bases and 2 bases, there was a span of 5 bases. Germline V gives CDR1 SGHDT, CDR2 YYEEEE. This CDR3 is 13 amino acids long. Only in-frame clones appear in the TCRdb table, and some are missing; sequencing was by immunoSEQ multiplex PCR. The table records roughly 62,000 clones, 80% to 90% of them present only once. The sequencing here drew on peripheral blood, taken in the first trimester of pregnancy. The rearrangement links TRBV5-6 to TRBJ1-2, with D possibly being TRBD1 (5 bases). The clonotype was recovered from a female donor with multiple sclerosis, enrolled in a pregnancy study. The CDR3 protein is CASSLGGNYGYTF. The CDR3 DNA reads TGTGCCAGCAGCTTGGGGGGCAACTATGGCTACACCTTC.